The rows below give T cell receptor beta chains drawn from one sample of a study of blood T cell repertoires in COVID-19. Repertoires were generated with immunoSEQ multiplex PCR, while TCRdb's copy carries only in-frame clones and drops some. The sample records around 170,000 clones, around two thirds being singletons. The source material was peripheral blood. The receptors were gathered from an elderly woman with acute or convalescent COVID-19. CDR3s include the opening cysteine and the closing phenylalanine or tryptophan. D genes are given only for firm matches. Not every row has a clone size; where given, it reads once, few, many or a size class.

- | TRBJ2-5 | TRBV2 | 14 | - | CASIATGPQETQYF | TGTGCCAGCATCGCGACAGGACCCCAAGAGACCCAGTACTTC
- | TRBJ1-3 | TRBV3-1/TRBV3-2 | 11 | - | CASSTGNTIYF | TGTGCCAGCAGCACAGGAAACACCATATATTTT
once | TRBJ2-2 | TRBV28 | 18 | TRBD2 | CASSRGASGLAGAGELFF | TGTGCCAGCAGCCGAGGGGCATCGGGACTAGCGGGAGCCGGGGAGCTGTTTTTT
- | TRBJ2-2 | TRBV27 | 16 | TRBD2 | CASGSWTSWDTGELFF | TGTGCCAGCGGATCTTGGACTAGCTGGGACACCGGGGAGCTGTTTTTT
- | TRBJ2-1 | TRBV19 | 15 | TRBD1 | CASTQTAGGYNEQFF | TGTGCCAGTACCCAAACGGCAGGGGGCTACAATGAGCAGTTCTTC
- | TRBJ1-2 | TRBV7-9 | 13 | TRBD1 | CASSRGDSSGYTF | TGTGCCAGCAGCCGAGGGGACAGCTCTGGCTACACCTTC
- | TRBJ2-3 | TRBV3-1/TRBV3-2 | 14 | TRBD2 | CASSAGDGADTQYF | TGTGCCAGCAGTGCGGGAGATGGAGCAGATACGCAGTATTTT
- | TRBJ1-6 | TRBV13 | 14 | TRBD1 | CASSSGGLNSPLHF | TGTGCCAGCAGCTCAGGGGGCCTTAATTCACCCCTCCACTTT
- | TRBJ1-1 | TRBV2 | 15 | TRBD1 | CATTPREGGYTEAFF | TGTGCCACCACGCCCCGGGAAGGGGGCTACACTGAAGCTTTCTTT
- | TRBJ2-1 | TRBV9 | 15 | - | CASSMGGVVGREQFF | TGTGCCAGCAGCATGGGGGGAGTAGTCGGACGTGAACAGTTCTTC
- | TRBJ2-1 | TRBV9 | 13 | - | CASSVAGEDEQFF | TGTGCCAGCAGCGTAGCGGGAGAGGATGAGCAGTTCTTC
few | TRBJ1-2 | TRBV4-2 | 14 | TRBD1 | CASSQDGTGARYTF | TGTGCCAGCAGCCAAGACGGGACAGGGGCGCGCTACACCTTC
few | TRBJ2-6 | TRBV3-1/TRBV3-2 | 14 | - | CASSPLSGANVLTF | TGTGCCAGCAGCCCTCTCTCTGGGGCCAACGTCCTGACTTTC
- | TRBJ2-5 | TRBV3-1/TRBV3-2 | 13 | - | CASSQGGRETQYF | TGTGCCAGCAGCCAAGGAGGGAGGGAGACCCAGTACTTC
- | TRBJ2-1 | TRBV19 | 13 | - | CASSITGVFEQFF | TGTGCCAGTAGTATCACCGGAGTATTTGAGCAGTTCTTC
- | TRBJ2-1 | TRBV27 | 16 | - | CASSLSITFRGNEQFF | TGTGCCAGCAGTTTATCGATCACTTTCAGGGGCAATGAGCAGTTCTTC
few | TRBJ1-3 | TRBV7-2 | 16 | TRBD1 | CASRPWGQGAGNTIYF | TGTGCCAGCAGACCCTGGGGACAGGGGGCCGGAAACACCATATATTTT
- | TRBJ2-5 | TRBV4-2 | 14 | TRBD2 | CASSQTSGQETQYF | TGTGCCAGCAGCCAGACTAGCGGACAAGAGACCCAGTACTTC
- | TRBJ1-2 | TRBV7-9 | 14 | - | CASSLVGRVYGYTF | TGTGCCAGCAGCTTAGTCGGCAGGGTCTATGGCTACACCTTC
- | TRBJ1-5 | TRBV7-7 | 17 | TRBD1 | CASSFPTTDRSNQPQHF | TGTGCCAGCAGCTTTCCCACAACGGACAGGAGCAATCAGCCCCAGCATTTT
- | TRBJ2-1 | TRBV6-6 | 15 | - | CASSSRGSSYNEQFF | TGTGCCAGCAGTTCTAGGGGGAGCTCCTACAATGAGCAGTTCTTC
- | TRBJ1-4 | TRBV5-1 | 15 | - | CASRVTPATNEKLFF | TGCGCCAGCAGAGTAACTCCTGCAACTAATGAAAAACTGTTTTTT
- | TRBJ1-4 | TRBV28 | 12 | - | CASSLTDEKLFF | TGTGCCAGCAGTCTCACAGATGAAAAACTGTTTTTT
- | TRBJ2-1 | TRBV12-3/TRBV12-4 | 13 | - | CASSPRTPREQFF | TGTGCCAGCAGTCCCCGGACTCCGAGGGAGCAGTTCTTC
- | TRBJ1-1 | TRBV9 | 14 | - | CASSVGIDSTEAFF | TGTGCCAGCAGCGTAGGTATTGACTCCACCGAAGCTTTCTTT
- | TRBJ1-4 | TRBV11-2 | 15 | - | CASSETRSTNEKLFF | TGTGCCAGCAGCGAAACTAGATCAACTAATGAAAAACTGTTTTTT
many | TRBJ2-7 | TRBV7-2 | 16 | TRBD1 | CASGHPGQADSYEQYF | TGTGCCAGCGGGCACCCAGGACAGGCGGACTCCTACGAGCAGTACTTC
- | TRBJ2-1 | TRBV5-1 | 19 | TRBD1 | CASSRAPGTATHSYNEQFF | TGCGCCAGCTCACGTGCGCCCGGGACAGCCACCCACTCCTACAATGAGCAGTTCTTC
- | TRBJ2-3 | TRBV7-6 | 16 | TRBD2 | CASSLTSGSGTDTQYF | TGTGCCAGCAGCCTTACTAGCGGGAGTGGCACAGATACGCAGTATTTT
few | TRBJ2-3 | TRBV28 | 15 | - | CATKFEGASTDTQYF | TGTGCCACCAAATTCGAGGGCGCTAGCACAGATACGCAGTATTTT
- | TRBJ2-1 | TRBV5-1 | 14 | TRBD1 | CASYRTGSYNEQFF | TGCGCCAGCTACCGGACAGGTTCCTACAATGAGCAGTTCTTC
few | TRBJ1-5 | TRBV27 | 14 | TRBD1 | CASSLGQGIQPQHF | TGTGCCAGCAGTCTCGGACAGGGAATTCAGCCCCAGCATTTT
- | TRBJ1-5 | TRBV2 | 14 | TRBD1 | CASSLTGVNQPQHF | TGTGCCAGCAGCCTGACAGGGGTCAATCAGCCCCAGCATTTT
- | TRBJ2-5 | TRBV11-2 | 14 | - | CASSLVQGQETQYF | TGTGCCAGCAGCTTAGTCCAGGGTCAAGAGACCCAGTACTTC
- | TRBJ2-5 | TRBV7-8 | 17 | TRBD2 | CASSLGRTSGNQETQYF | TGTGCCAGCAGCTTAGGTCGCACTAGCGGGAACCAAGAGACCCAGTACTTC
- | TRBJ2-3 | TRBV19 | 21 | TRBD2 | CASREFEGRKRERLHTDTQYF | TGTGCCAGTAGGGAGTTTGAGGGCAGAAAGCGGGAAAGACTCCACACAGATACGCAGTATTTT
- | TRBJ1-5 | TRBV28 | 15 | - | CASLSGGQYNQPQHF | TGTGCCAGCCTATCCGGCGGGCAGTACAATCAGCCCCAGCATTTT
- | TRBJ1-2 | TRBV11-2 | 13 | TRBD1 | CASSFGQGYGYTF | TGTGCCAGCAGCTTCGGACAGGGGTACGGCTACACCTTC
- | TRBJ1-1 | TRBV3-1/TRBV3-2 | 15 | TRBD1 | CASSHWTGVNTEAFF | TGTGCCAGCAGCCATTGGACAGGGGTGAACACTGAAGCTTTCTTT
few | TRBJ2-2 | TRBV10-3 | 15 | TRBD1 | CAISELRGYTGELFF | TGTGCCATCAGCGAGCTCAGGGGGTACACCGGGGAGCTGTTTTTT
- | TRBJ2-5 | TRBV6-2/TRBV6-3 | 14 | - | CASSYQGSQETQYF | TGTGCCAGCAGTTATCAAGGGAGTCAAGAGACCCAGTACTTC
many | TRBJ2-7 | TRBV19 | 15 | TRBD1 | CASSPTGYAAYEQYF | TGTGCCAGTAGCCCGACAGGGTACGCCGCCTACGAGCAGTACTTC
- | TRBJ1-5 | TRBV29-1 | 12 | TRBD1 | CSVAQGGQPQHF | TGCAGCGTTGCACAGGGGGGTCAGCCCCAGCATTTT
- | TRBJ2-5 | TRBV5-1 | 15 | TRBD2 | CASSFLSGSGETQYF | TGCGCCAGCAGCTTCCTGAGCGGGAGTGGGGAGACCCAGTACTTC
- | TRBJ1-2 | TRBV28 | 14 | - | CASSPEAWPDGYTF | TGTGCCAGCAGTCCTGAAGCGTGGCCCGATGGCTACACCTTC
few | TRBJ1-2 | TRBV18 | 14 | - | CASSPTADTAGYTF | TGTGCCAGCTCACCCACCGCTGACACGGCTGGCTACACCTTC
- | TRBJ2-7 | TRBV28 | 15 | TRBD2 | CASSTISGSMYEQYF | TGTGCCAGCAGCACGATTAGCGGGAGTATGTACGAGCAGTACTTC
- | TRBJ2-3 | TRBV18 | 15 | TRBD2 | CASSWLAGAVDTQYF | TGTGCCAGCTCATGGCTAGCGGGAGCCGTAGATACGCAGTATTTT
- | TRBJ1-5 | TRBV6-5 | 14 | - | CASSSRQGNQPQHF | TGTGCCAGCAGTTCCCGACAGGGCAATCAGCCCCAGCATTTT
- | TRBJ2-2 | TRBV9 | 14 | TRBD2 | CASTLAGGTGELFF | TGTGCCAGCACCCTAGCGGGAGGCACCGGGGAGCTGTTTTTT
few | TRBJ1-2 | TRBV19 | 15 | TRBD1 | CASSSERAGGNGYTF | TGTGCCAGTAGTAGCGAGCGAGCAGGGGGCAACGGCTACACCTTC
few | TRBJ2-2 | TRBV30 | 14 | TRBD1 | CAWSKTGDAGELFF | TGTGCCTGGAGCAAGACAGGGGACGCCGGGGAGCTGTTTTTT
- | TRBJ2-2 | TRBV5-1 | 16 | - | CASSLNPQGGTGELFF | TGCGCCAGCAGCTTAAATCCGCAGGGGGGAACCGGGGAGCTGTTTTTT